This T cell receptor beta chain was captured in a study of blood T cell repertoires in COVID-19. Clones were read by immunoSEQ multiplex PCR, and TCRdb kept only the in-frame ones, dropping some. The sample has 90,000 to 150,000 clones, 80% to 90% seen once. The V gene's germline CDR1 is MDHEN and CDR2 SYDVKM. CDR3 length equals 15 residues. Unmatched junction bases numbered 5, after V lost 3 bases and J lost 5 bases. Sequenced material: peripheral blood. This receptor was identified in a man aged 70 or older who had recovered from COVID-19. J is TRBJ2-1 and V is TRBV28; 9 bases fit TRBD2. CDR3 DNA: TGTGCCAGCAGTTTGGGCGGGGGGGCCCACAATGAGCAGTTCTTC. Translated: CASSLGGGAHNEQFF.